This T cell receptor beta chain was sequenced in a study of shared clonotypes between healthy human individuals. This clone has just a few counts. TCRdb's copy holds only in-frame clones and misses some; the assay was immunoSEQ multiplex PCR. The sample holds some 2,500,000 clones, 93% seen once. The CDR3 spans 13 residues. Per the germline V gene, CDR1 is SNHLY and CDR2 is FYNNEI. The ends were cut back, 2 bases at V and 6 bases at J, with 5 bases in the middle. The receptor comes from a man younger than 30 in good health. Some clones in this sample may be carry-over from other donors' samples. The rearrangement links TRBV2 to TRBJ1-6; the D is unclear. The sequenced sample was naive CD4+ T cells from PBMCs. Subset here: CD45RA+ positively selected. DNA of the CDR3: TGTGCCAGCAGTGAACAGCTTAATTCACCCCTCCACTTT. Its protein is CASSEQLNSPLHF.